Given below is one TCR beta chain in context. The antigen is unknown. The data belong to a study of vaccination and CD4 T cells after COVID-19. Study in general: Each post-COVID sample was drawn after diagnosis, and the median interval was approximately 100 days (range 35 to 161).

Study-level findings and limits: Reactive clonotype counts went from median 21 after infection to around 38 after vaccination, nonsignificantly.

CDR1 is LNHDA, CDR2 SQIVND, per germline (reference sequence). There are 16 residues in the CDR3. V lost 5 bases and J 6 bases, leaving 23 bases between the germline ends. Sequenced with the Oncomine TCR Beta short-read assay was DNA taken from cultured CD4+ T cells. Each CDR3 protein is one row after TCRdb ran MiXCR on the PCR reads. Of about 12,000 distinct CDR3 sequences listed, roughly three quarters are singletons. This sample's treatment: approximately nine-day PBMC culture with coronavirus spike peptide pools or control peptides (ViraFEST assay). Cells were cultured for more than eight days, and then CD4+ T cells were isolated by negative selection.

The specimen sequenced was CD4+ T cells from blood, cultured in vitro. This clonotype originated in a human donor who had recovered from COVID-19. This chain links TRBV19 with TRBJ2-7, with D tentatively TRBD2 (5 bases). CDR3 sequence: CASSGILSGSRTEQYF. The CDR3 DNA reads TGTGCCAGTAGTGGCATCCTCTCGGGGTCGCGGACCGAGCAGTACTTC.